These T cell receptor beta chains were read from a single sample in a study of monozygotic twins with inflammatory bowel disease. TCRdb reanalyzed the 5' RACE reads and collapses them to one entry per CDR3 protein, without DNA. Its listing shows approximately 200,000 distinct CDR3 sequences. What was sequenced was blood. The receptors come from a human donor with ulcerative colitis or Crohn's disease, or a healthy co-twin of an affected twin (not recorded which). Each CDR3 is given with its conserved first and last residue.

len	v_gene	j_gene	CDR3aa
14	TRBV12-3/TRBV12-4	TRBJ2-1	CASSLEGRNNEQFF
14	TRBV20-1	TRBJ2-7	CSARDAGFTYEQYF
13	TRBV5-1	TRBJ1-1	CASSLEYWTEAFF
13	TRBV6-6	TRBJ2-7	CASSYTGVYEQYF
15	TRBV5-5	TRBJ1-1	CASSFMLAGDTEAFF
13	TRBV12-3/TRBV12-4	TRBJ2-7	CASSLATAYEQYF
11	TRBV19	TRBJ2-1	CASAGGRGQFF
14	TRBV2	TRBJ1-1	CARKSGTGRFEAFF
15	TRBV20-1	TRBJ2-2	CSARGAQRNTGELFF
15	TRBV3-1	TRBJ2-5	CASSQETGYQETQYF
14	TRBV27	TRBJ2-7	CASSPGLAAGEQYF
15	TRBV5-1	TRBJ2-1	CASSFGEASYNEQFF
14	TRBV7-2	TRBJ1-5	CASSGQGAIQPQHF
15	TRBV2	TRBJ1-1	CASSEYGGSTTEAFF
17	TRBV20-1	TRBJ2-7	CSARVVRGEALPYEQYF
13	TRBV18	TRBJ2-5	CASSPGRQETQYF
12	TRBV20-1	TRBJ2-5	CSVRGSRKTQYF
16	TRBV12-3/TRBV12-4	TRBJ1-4	CASSPQTGLTNEKLFF
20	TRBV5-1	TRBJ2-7	CASSPRNILELARGPYEQYF
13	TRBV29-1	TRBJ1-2	CSVATGAGSGYTF